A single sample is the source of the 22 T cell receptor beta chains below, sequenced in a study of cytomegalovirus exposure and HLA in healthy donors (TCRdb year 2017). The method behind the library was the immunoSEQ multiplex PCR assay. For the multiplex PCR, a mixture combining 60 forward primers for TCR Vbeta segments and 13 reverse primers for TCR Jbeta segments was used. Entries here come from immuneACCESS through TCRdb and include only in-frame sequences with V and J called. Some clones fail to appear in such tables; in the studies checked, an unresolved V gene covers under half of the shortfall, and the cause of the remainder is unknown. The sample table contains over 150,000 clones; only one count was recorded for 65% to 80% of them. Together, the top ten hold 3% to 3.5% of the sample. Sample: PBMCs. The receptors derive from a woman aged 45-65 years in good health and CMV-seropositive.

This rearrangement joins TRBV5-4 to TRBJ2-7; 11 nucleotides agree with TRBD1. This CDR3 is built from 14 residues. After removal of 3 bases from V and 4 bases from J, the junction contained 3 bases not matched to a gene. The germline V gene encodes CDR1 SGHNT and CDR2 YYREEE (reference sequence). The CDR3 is CASSSDRGRYEQYF. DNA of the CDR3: TGTGCCAGCAGCTCGGACAGGGGGCGGTACGAGCAGTACTTC.

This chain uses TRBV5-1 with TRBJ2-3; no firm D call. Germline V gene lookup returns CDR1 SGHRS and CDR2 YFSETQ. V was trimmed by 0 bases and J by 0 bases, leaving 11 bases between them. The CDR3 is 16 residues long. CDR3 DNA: TGCGCCAGCAGCTTGGAAGGCCAGGTCAGCACAGATACGCAGTATTTT. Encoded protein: CASSLEGQVSTDTQYF.

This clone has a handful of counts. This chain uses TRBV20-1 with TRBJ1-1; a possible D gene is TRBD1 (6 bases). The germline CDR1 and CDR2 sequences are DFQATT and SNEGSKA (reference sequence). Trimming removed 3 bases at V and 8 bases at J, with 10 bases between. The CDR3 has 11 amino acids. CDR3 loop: CSASRGEEAFF. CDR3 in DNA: TGCAGTGCTAGCAGGGGCGAAGAAGCTTTCTTT.

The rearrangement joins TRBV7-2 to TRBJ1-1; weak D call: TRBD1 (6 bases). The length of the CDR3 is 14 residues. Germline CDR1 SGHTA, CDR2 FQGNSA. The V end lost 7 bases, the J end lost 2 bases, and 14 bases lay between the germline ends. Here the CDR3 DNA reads TGTGCCAGCATCAGGGGTCGAGGTAACACTGAAGCTTTCTTT. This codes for CASIRGRGNTEAFF.

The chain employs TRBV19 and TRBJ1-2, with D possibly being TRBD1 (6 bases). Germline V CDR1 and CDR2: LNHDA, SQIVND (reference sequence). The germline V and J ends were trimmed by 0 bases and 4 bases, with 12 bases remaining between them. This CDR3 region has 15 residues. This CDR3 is CASSIEGRGSYGYTF. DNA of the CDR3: TGTGCCAGTAGTATAGAAGGCAGGGGAAGCTATGGCTACACCTTC.

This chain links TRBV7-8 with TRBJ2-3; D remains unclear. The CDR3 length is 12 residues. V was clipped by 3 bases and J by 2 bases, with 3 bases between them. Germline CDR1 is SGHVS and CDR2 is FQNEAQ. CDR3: CASSLYTDTQYF. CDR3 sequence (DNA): TGTGCCAGCAGCTTGTACACAGATACGCAGTATTTT.

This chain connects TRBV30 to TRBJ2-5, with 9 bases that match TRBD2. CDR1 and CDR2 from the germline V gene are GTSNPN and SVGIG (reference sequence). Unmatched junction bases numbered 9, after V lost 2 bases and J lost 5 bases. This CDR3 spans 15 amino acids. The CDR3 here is CAWSSSGRVGETQYF. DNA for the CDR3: TGTGCCTGGAGTAGTAGCGGGAGAGTGGGGGAGACCCAGTACTTC.

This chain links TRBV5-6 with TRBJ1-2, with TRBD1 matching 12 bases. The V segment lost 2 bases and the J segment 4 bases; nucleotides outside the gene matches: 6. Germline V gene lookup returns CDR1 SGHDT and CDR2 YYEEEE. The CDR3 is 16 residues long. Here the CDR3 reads CASSFGTGGEIYGYTF. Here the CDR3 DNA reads TGTGCCAGCAGCTTCGGGACAGGGGGCGAAATCTATGGCTACACCTTC.

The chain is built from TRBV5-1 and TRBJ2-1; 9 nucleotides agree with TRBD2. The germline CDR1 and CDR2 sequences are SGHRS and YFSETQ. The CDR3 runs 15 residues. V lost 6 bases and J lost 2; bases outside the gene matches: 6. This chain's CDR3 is CASTSGGNTYNEQFF. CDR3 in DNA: TGCGCCAGCACGAGCGGGGGGAATACCTACAATGAGCAGTTCTTC.

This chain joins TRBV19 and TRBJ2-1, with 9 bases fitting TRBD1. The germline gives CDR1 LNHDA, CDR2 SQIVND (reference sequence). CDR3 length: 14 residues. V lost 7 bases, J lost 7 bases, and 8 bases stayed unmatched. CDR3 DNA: TGTGCCAGTAAACGGGACAGGGCAGGGAATGAGCAGTTCTTC. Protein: CASKRDRAGNEQFF.

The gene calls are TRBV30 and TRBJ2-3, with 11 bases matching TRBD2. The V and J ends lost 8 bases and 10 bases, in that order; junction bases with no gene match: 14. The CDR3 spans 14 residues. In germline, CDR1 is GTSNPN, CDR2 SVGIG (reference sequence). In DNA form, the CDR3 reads TGTGCCGGAGGGGTAGCGGGGGGGCCTTCGGCGCAGTATTTT. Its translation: CAGGVAGGPSAQYF.

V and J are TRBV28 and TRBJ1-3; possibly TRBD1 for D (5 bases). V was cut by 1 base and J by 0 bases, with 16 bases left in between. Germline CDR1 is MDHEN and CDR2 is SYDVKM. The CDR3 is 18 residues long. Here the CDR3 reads CASSLSPLRGISGNTIYF. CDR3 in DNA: TGTGCCAGCAGTTTATCCCCTTTACGGGGGATCTCTGGAAACACCATATATTTT.

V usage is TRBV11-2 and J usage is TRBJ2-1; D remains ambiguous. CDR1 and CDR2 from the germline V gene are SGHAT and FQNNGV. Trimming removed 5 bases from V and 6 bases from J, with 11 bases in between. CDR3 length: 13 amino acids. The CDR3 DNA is TGTGCCAGCAGCAAAGTGAGCATCAATGAGCAGTTCTTC. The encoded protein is CASSKVSINEQFF.

The CDR3 loop reads CASSLEASEQYF. Written as DNA, the CDR3 is TGTGCCAGCAGCTTAGAAGCCTCCGAGCAGTACTTC. The chain joins TRBV7-9 to TRBJ2-7; D ambiguous. The ends were cut back, 1 base at V and 6 bases at J, with 7 bases in the middle. Germline-derived CDR1 and CDR2 are SEHNR and FQNEAQ (reference sequence). The CDR3 spans 12 residues.

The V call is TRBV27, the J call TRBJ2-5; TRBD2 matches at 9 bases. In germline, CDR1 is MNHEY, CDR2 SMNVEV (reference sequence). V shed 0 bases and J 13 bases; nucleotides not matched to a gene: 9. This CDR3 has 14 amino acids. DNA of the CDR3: TGTGCCAGCAGTTTATCGTTACTAGCGGGCGCCTCGTACTTC. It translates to CASSLSLLAGASYF.

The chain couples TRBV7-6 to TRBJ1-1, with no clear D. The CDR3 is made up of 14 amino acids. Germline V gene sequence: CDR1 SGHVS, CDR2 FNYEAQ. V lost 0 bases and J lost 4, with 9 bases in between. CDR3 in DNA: TGTGCCAGCAGCTTAGCGAGGGTGGGCACTGAAGCTTTCTTT. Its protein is CASSLARVGTEAFF.

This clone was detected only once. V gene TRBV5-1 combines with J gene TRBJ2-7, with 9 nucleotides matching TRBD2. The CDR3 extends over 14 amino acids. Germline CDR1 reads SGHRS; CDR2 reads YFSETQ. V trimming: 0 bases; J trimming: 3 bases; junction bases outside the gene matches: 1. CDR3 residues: CASSLGSGSYEQYF. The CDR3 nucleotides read TGCGCCAGCAGCTTGGGTAGCGGGAGCTACGAGCAGTACTTC.

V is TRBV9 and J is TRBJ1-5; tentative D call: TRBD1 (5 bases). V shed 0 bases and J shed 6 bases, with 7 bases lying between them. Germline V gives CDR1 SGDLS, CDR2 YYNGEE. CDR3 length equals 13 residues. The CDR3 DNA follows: TGTGCCAGCAGCGTAGCGGGGGGTCAGCCCCAGCATTTT. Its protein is CASSVAGGQPQHF.

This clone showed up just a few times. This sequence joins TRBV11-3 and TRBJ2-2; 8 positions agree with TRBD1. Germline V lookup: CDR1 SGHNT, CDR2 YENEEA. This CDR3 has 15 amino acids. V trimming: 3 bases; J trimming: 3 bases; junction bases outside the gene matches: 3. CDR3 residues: CASSFGQGYTGELFF. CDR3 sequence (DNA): TGTGCCAGCAGCTTTGGACAGGGATACACCGGGGAGCTGTTTTTT.

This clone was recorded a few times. CDR3 loop: CASRQATEAFF. For the CDR3, the DNA is TGTGCCAGCAGACAGGCGACTGAAGCTTTCTTT. This chain joins TRBV28 and TRBJ1-1; possibly TRBD1 for D (5 bases). Looked up from germline, CDR1 is MDHEN and CDR2 is SYDVKM. The CDR3 is 11 residues long. V lost 6 bases and J lost 5, with 7 bases in between.

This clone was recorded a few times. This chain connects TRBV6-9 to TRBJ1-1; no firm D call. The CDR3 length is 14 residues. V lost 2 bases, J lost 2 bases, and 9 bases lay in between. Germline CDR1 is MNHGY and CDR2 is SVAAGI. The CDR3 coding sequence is TGTGCCAGCAGTTATAAGGCGGTAAACACTGAAGCTTTCTTT. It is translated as CASSYKAVNTEAFF.

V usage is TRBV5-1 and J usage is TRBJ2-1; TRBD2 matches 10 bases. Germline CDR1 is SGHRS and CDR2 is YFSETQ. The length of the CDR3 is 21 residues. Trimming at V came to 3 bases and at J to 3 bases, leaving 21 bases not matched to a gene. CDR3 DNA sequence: TGCGCCAGCAGCTCAATAGTTAGCCTAGCGGGAGTTCCAAATAACTACAATGAGCAGTTCTTC. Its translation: CASSSIVSLAGVPNNYNEQFF.